The rows below give T cell receptor beta chains drawn from one sample of a study of CD8 T cells in ankylosing spondylitis. TCRdb passed the 5' RACE reads through MiXCR, listing each CDR3 protein once. This table holds more than 600,000 distinct CDR3 sequences, under 20% found once. Sequencing input: blood, either unsorted or a sorted T cell fraction (not recorded which). Receptors originate from a male donor with ankylosing spondylitis. Each CDR3 is given with its conserved first and last residue. The D gene is left open where the match is weak. Size tells how often a clone was seen (once, few, many) or the class of an expanded clone, and some rows leave it out.

d_call: TRBD1
clone_size: few
v_call: TRBV12-3/TRBV12-4
j_call: TRBJ1-5
cdr3_aa: CASSLAPKRQGDYSNQPQHF
cdr3_nt: TGTGCCAGCAGTTTGGCCCCAAAACGACAGGGGGACTATAGCAATCAGCCCCAGCATTTT

d_call: TRBD1
clone_size: few
v_call: TRBV9
j_call: TRBJ2-7
cdr3_aa: CANHPYRDRGGEQYF
cdr3_nt: TGTGCCAACCACCCCTACCGGGACAGGGGTGGCGAGCAGTACTTC

d_call: -
clone_size: -
v_call: TRBV29-1
j_call: TRBJ1-1
cdr3_aa: CSVHYRENTEAFF
cdr3_nt: TGCAGCGTCCACTACAGGGAGAACACTGAAGCTTTCTTT

d_call: TRBD1
clone_size: few
v_call: TRBV5-1
j_call: TRBJ1-2
cdr3_aa: CASSTGQVTVENGYTF
cdr3_nt: TGCGCCAGCAGCACAGGACAGGTGACGGTCGAAAATGGCTACACCTTC

d_call: TRBD1
clone_size: once
v_call: TRBV5-6
j_call: TRBJ2-1
cdr3_aa: CASSLMDREQFF
cdr3_nt: TGTGCCAGCAGCTTGATGGACAGGGAGCAGTTCTTC

d_call: TRBD2
clone_size: -
v_call: TRBV29-1
j_call: TRBJ2-5
cdr3_aa: CSAEAGGHEETQYF
cdr3_nt: TGCAGCGCCGAGGCGGGAGGGCATGAAGAGACCCAGTACTTC

d_call: -
clone_size: few
v_call: TRBV6-1
j_call: TRBJ2-1
cdr3_aa: CASSEAPPDRDNEQFF
cdr3_nt: TGTGCCAGCAGTGAAGCGCCACCGGACCGGGACAATGAGCAGTTCTTC

d_call: -
clone_size: many
v_call: TRBV12-3/TRBV12-4
j_call: TRBJ2-1
cdr3_aa: CASRDKGEQFF
cdr3_nt: TGTGCCAGCAGAGATAAGGGTGAGCAGTTCTTC

d_call: -
clone_size: many
v_call: TRBV5-1
j_call: TRBJ1-1
cdr3_aa: CASSLRGWDTEAFF
cdr3_nt: TGCGCCAGCAGCTTACGGGGTTGGGACACTGAAGCTTTCTTT

d_call: TRBD2
clone_size: few
v_call: TRBV7-2
j_call: TRBJ2-2
cdr3_aa: CASSLPSGYGFTGELFF
cdr3_nt: TGTGCCAGCAGCTTACCTAGCGGTTACGGGTTCACCGGGGAGCTGTTTTTT

d_call: -
clone_size: -
v_call: TRBV5-6
j_call: TRBJ2-3
cdr3_aa: CASSPVGGDTQYF
cdr3_nt: TGTGCCAGCAGCCCAGTGGGTGGGGATACGCAGTATTTT

d_call: TRBD1
clone_size: many
v_call: TRBV11-3
j_call: TRBJ1-2
cdr3_aa: CASSPGTGGFDGYTF
cdr3_nt: TGTGCCAGCAGCCCCGGGACAGGGGGATTCGATGGCTACACCTTC

d_call: TRBD2
clone_size: once
v_call: TRBV7-2
j_call: TRBJ2-1
cdr3_aa: CASSLRLAGVLGEQFF
cdr3_nt: TGTGCCAGCAGCTTACGCCTAGCGGGAGTCTTGGGTGAGCAGTTCTTC

d_call: TRBD2
clone_size: -
v_call: TRBV4-1
j_call: TRBJ2-2
cdr3_aa: CASSSPGGGHTGELFF
cdr3_nt: TGCGCCAGCAGCTCCCCTGGCGGGGGTCACACCGGGGAGCTGTTTTTT

d_call: TRBD1
clone_size: -
v_call: TRBV24-1
j_call: TRBJ2-5
cdr3_aa: CATSDTPGGRRETQYF
cdr3_nt: TGTGCCACCAGTGATACTCCAGGGGGCCGGCGGGAGACCCAGTACTTC

d_call: TRBD2
clone_size: -
v_call: TRBV9
j_call: TRBJ2-1
cdr3_aa: CASSVVGGGSYNEQFF
cdr3_nt: TGTGCCAGCAGCGTAGTGGGGGGGGGTTCCTACAATGAGCAGTTCTTC

d_call: -
clone_size: -
v_call: TRBV7-9
j_call: TRBJ1-1
cdr3_aa: CASSLGQQGLGEAFF
cdr3_nt: TGTGCCAGCAGCTTAGGCCAGCAGGGCTTAGGTGAAGCTTTCTTT

d_call: -
clone_size: -
v_call: TRBV24-1
j_call: TRBJ2-1
cdr3_aa: CATSDLGQRSYNEQFF
cdr3_nt: TGTGCCACCAGTGATTTGGGACAGAGATCCTACAATGAGCAGTTCTTC

d_call: TRBD1
clone_size: many
v_call: TRBV12-3/TRBV12-4
j_call: TRBJ2-5
cdr3_aa: CASSLGTDQETQYF
cdr3_nt: TGTGCCAGCAGTCTCGGGACAGACCAAGAGACCCAGTACTTC

d_call: TRBD1
clone_size: many
v_call: TRBV20-1
j_call: TRBJ1-4
cdr3_aa: CSPRDRGNEKLFF
cdr3_nt: TGCAGCCCCCGGGACAGGGGTAATGAAAAACTGTTTTTT

d_call: TRBD1
clone_size: few
v_call: TRBV28
j_call: TRBJ1-1
cdr3_aa: CASRSDRVSFLAFF
cdr3_nt: TGTGCCAGCAGATCGGACAGGGTATCCTTCTTAGCTTTCTTT

d_call: TRBD1
clone_size: few
v_call: TRBV6-5
j_call: TRBJ2-1
cdr3_aa: CASSYPQGQKTKQFF
cdr3_nt: TGTGCCAGCAGTTACCCACAGGGACAGAAGACTAAGCAGTTCTTC

d_call: TRBD1
clone_size: -
v_call: TRBV27
j_call: TRBJ1-5
cdr3_aa: CASRPWTGTNNQPQHF
cdr3_nt: TGTGCCAGCAGACCTTGGACAGGAACCAACAATCAGCCCCAGCATTTT

d_call: TRBD1
clone_size: -
v_call: TRBV6-4
j_call: TRBJ1-3
cdr3_aa: CASSDSPGQGPGNTIYF
cdr3_nt: TGTGCCAGCAGTGATTCCCCGGGACAGGGACCGGGAAACACCATATATTTT

d_call: -
clone_size: -
v_call: TRBV6-5
j_call: TRBJ1-5
cdr3_aa: CASSYDWSGPQHF
cdr3_nt: TGTGCCAGCAGTTACGATTGGTCTGGGCCCCAGCATTTT

d_call: TRBD2
clone_size: -
v_call: TRBV10-3
j_call: TRBJ2-7
cdr3_aa: CAISGTSGGYEQYF
cdr3_nt: TGTGCCATCAGCGGGACTAGCGGGGGGTACGAGCAGTACTTC

d_call: -
clone_size: -
v_call: TRBV20-1
j_call: TRBJ1-5
cdr3_aa: CSARVGQGNQPQHF
cdr3_nt: TGCAGTGCTAGAGTCGGGCAGGGTAATCAGCCCCAGCATTTT

d_call: -
clone_size: few
v_call: TRBV7-9
j_call: TRBJ2-2
cdr3_aa: CASSLPGSNTGELFF
cdr3_nt: TGTGCCAGCAGCTTACCCGGATCGAACACCGGGGAGCTGTTTTTT

d_call: TRBD2
clone_size: few
v_call: TRBV10-3
j_call: TRBJ2-5
cdr3_aa: CAISAASGGQETQYF
cdr3_nt: TGTGCCATCAGTGCGGCTAGCGGAGGACAAGAGACCCAGTACTTC

d_call: TRBD1
clone_size: -
v_call: TRBV30
j_call: TRBJ2-3
cdr3_aa: CAWSVSRTGGGDTQYF
cdr3_nt: TGTGCCTGGAGTGTATCCAGGACAGGGGGTGGAGATACGCAGTATTTT

d_call: -
clone_size: few
v_call: TRBV4-1
j_call: TRBJ1-2
cdr3_aa: CASSPRHGGANYGYTF
cdr3_nt: TGCGCCAGCAGCCCCCGCCATGGGGGAGCTAACTATGGCTACACCTTC

d_call: -
clone_size: -
v_call: TRBV20-1
j_call: TRBJ1-3
cdr3_aa: CSASISGEGNTIYF
cdr3_nt: TGCAGTGCTAGTATCTCCGGGGAGGGAAACACCATATATTTT

d_call: -
clone_size: many
v_call: TRBV6-5
j_call: TRBJ1-3
cdr3_aa: CASSYTRTGNTIYF
cdr3_nt: TGTGCCAGCAGTTACACTAGGACTGGAAACACCATATATTTT

d_call: TRBD2
clone_size: few
v_call: TRBV28
j_call: TRBJ2-7
cdr3_aa: CASRTGGGSSYEQYF
cdr3_nt: TGTGCCAGCAGAACCGGGGGGGGAAGCTCCTACGAGCAGTACTTC

d_call: -
clone_size: few
v_call: TRBV2
j_call: TRBJ2-5
cdr3_aa: CASSDKVRVWETQYF
cdr3_nt: TGTGCCAGCAGTGACAAAGTTCGGGTGTGGGAGACCCAGTACTTC

d_call: -
clone_size: -
v_call: TRBV7-9
j_call: TRBJ1-1
cdr3_aa: CASSRSPSPGGTEAFF
cdr3_nt: TGTGCCAGCAGCCGTAGCCCCTCCCCAGGAGGGACTGAAGCTTTCTTT

d_call: -
clone_size: -
v_call: TRBV5-8
j_call: TRBJ1-4
cdr3_aa: CASSLDAGWGKLFF
cdr3_nt: TGTGCCAGCAGCTTGGACGCCGGGTGGGGAAAACTGTTTTTT

d_call: -
clone_size: once
v_call: TRBV10-2
j_call: TRBJ1-1
cdr3_aa: CASSEHGFNTEAFF
cdr3_nt: TGCGCCAGCAGTGAGCACGGGTTTAACACTGAAGCTTTCTTT

d_call: -
clone_size: -
v_call: TRBV11-2
j_call: TRBJ2-3
cdr3_aa: CASSFRPIPGVDTQYF
cdr3_nt: TGTGCCAGCAGCTTCAGACCAATACCCGGAGTGGATACGCAGTATTTT

d_call: -
clone_size: -
v_call: TRBV3-1
j_call: TRBJ2-7
cdr3_aa: CASSQDSGAEQYF
cdr3_nt: TGTGCCAGCAGCCAAGATTCAGGGGCCGAGCAGTACTTC

d_call: TRBD2
clone_size: few
v_call: TRBV18
j_call: TRBJ2-1
cdr3_aa: CASSPRREWYEQFF
cdr3_nt: TGTGCCAGCTCACCTAGGCGGGAGTGGTATGAGCAGTTCTTC

d_call: -
clone_size: -
v_call: TRBV5-1
j_call: TRBJ1-6
cdr3_aa: CASSLDRTGNSPLHF
cdr3_nt: TGCGCCAGCAGCTTGGACAGGACGGGGAATTCACCCCTCCACTTT

d_call: TRBD2
clone_size: -
v_call: TRBV4-3
j_call: TRBJ2-7
cdr3_aa: CASSQDLVTSRGGEQYF
cdr3_nt: TGCGCCAGCAGCCAAGATCTTGTTACCTCGCGGGGGGGGGAGCAGTACTTC

d_call: -
clone_size: -
v_call: TRBV7-9
j_call: TRBJ2-3
cdr3_aa: CASSLGLQPTDTQYF
cdr3_nt: TGTGCCAGCAGCTTAGGCTTGCAGCCCACAGATACGCAGTATTTT

d_call: -
clone_size: few
v_call: TRBV6-1
j_call: TRBJ2-3
cdr3_aa: CASTRGGSGLPRTQYF
cdr3_nt: TGTGCCAGCACCCGGGGTGGGAGTGGCTTGCCTCGTACGCAGTATTTT

d_call: TRBD2
clone_size: few
v_call: TRBV25-1
j_call: TRBJ2-3
cdr3_aa: CASSAALAGISTDTQYF
cdr3_nt: TGTGCCAGCAGTGCGGCTCTAGCGGGAATAAGCACAGATACGCAGTATTTT

d_call: -
clone_size: -
v_call: TRBV7-3
j_call: TRBJ2-3
cdr3_aa: CASSLTGRSTDTQYF
cdr3_nt: TGTGCCAGCAGTTTAACGGGACGAAGCACAGATACGCAGTATTTT

d_call: -
clone_size: -
v_call: TRBV12-3/TRBV12-4
j_call: TRBJ2-5
cdr3_aa: CASSSGPGKETQYF
cdr3_nt: TGTGCCAGCAGTTCCGGTCCGGGGAAGGAGACCCAGTACTTC

d_call: TRBD2
clone_size: few
v_call: TRBV24-1
j_call: TRBJ2-1
cdr3_aa: CATSVGRGAGNEQFF
cdr3_nt: TGTGCCACCAGTGTCGGGCGGGGGGCCGGTAATGAGCAGTTCTTC

d_call: TRBD1
clone_size: -
v_call: TRBV11-3
j_call: TRBJ2-1
cdr3_aa: CASSLVGQGKTRGWRLYNEQFF
cdr3_nt: TGTGCCAGCAGCTTAGTGGGGCAGGGGAAGACCAGGGGGTGGCGGCTATACAATGAGCAGTTCTTC

d_call: TRBD1
clone_size: -
v_call: TRBV6-1
j_call: TRBJ1-4
cdr3_aa: CASSTDRGRSEKLFF
cdr3_nt: TGTGCCAGCAGTACGGACAGGGGGCGAAGTGAAAAACTGTTTTTT

d_call: -
clone_size: -
v_call: TRBV20-1
j_call: TRBJ1-1
cdr3_aa: CSASQPEAEAFF
cdr3_nt: TGCAGTGCTAGTCAACCGGAGGCCGAAGCTTTCTTT

d_call: TRBD2
clone_size: -
v_call: TRBV12-3/TRBV12-4
j_call: TRBJ2-3
cdr3_aa: CASVDSGRAVDTQYF
cdr3_nt: TGTGCCAGCGTCGACTCCGGGAGGGCCGTAGATACGCAGTATTTT

d_call: -
clone_size: -
v_call: TRBV12-5
j_call: TRBJ1-1
cdr3_aa: CASGTDGNTEAFF
cdr3_nt: TGTGCTAGTGGCACGGACGGGAACACTGAAGCTTTCTTT

d_call: -
clone_size: few
v_call: TRBV12-3/TRBV12-4
j_call: TRBJ2-5
cdr3_aa: CASSSDWEETQYF
cdr3_nt: TGTGCCAGCAGTTCCGACTGGGAAGAGACCCAGTACTTC